This TCR beta chain was recorded in a study of OX40 agonist ivuxolimab in advanced cancers. Across the study: Intravenous ivuxolimab was administered to patients every 2 weeks at 0.01 to 10 mg/kg. Study conclusions and caveats: Also present in some nonresponders was a low level of normalized T-cell clonal expansion.

The CDR3 has 15 amino acids. Germline V gives CDR1 SSHAT, CDR2 FNYEAQ (reference sequence). Baseline, cycle 4 day 1, and cycle 7 day 1 were the blood sampling points. Repertoires were generated with immunoSEQ multiplex PCR, while TCRdb's copy carries only in-frame clones and drops some. Among 56,000 or so clones listed, about four fifths were seen once. This clone showed up just once. Its matching antigen is unknown. At one end the junction does not follow the germline gene, possibly because of a read error. This specimen consisted of CD4+ or CD8+ T cells sorted from blood, obtained in a trial of the OX40 agonist ivuxolimab. This receptor was taken from an adult with an advanced solid tumor such as melanoma, head and neck, liver or kidney cancer. The chain combines TRBV7-7 with TRBJ1-4; D gene uncertain. The CDR3 here is CASSLFQASGEKLFF. In DNA, the CDR3 is TGTGCTAGCAGCTTATTTCAGGCTTCGGGCGAAAAACTGTTTTTT.